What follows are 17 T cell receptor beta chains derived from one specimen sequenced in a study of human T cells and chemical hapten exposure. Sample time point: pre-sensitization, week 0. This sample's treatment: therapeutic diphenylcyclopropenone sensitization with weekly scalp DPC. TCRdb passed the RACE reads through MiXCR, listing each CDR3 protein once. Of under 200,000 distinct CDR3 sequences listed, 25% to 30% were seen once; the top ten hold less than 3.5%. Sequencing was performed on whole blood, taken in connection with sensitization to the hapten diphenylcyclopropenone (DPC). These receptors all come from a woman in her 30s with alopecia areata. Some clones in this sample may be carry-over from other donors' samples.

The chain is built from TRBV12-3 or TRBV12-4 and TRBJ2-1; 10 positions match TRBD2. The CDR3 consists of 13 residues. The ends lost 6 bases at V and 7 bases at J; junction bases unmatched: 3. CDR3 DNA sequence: TGTGCCAGCAGCAGTAGCGGGGGGAATGAGCAGTTCTTC. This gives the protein CASSSSGGNEQFF.

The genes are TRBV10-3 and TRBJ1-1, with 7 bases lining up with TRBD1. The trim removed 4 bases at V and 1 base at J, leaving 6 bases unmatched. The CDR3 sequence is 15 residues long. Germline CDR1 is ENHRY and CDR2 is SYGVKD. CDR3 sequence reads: CAISATGQPNTEAFF. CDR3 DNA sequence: TGTGCCATCAGTGCGACGGGACAGCCGAACACTGAAGCTTTCTTT.

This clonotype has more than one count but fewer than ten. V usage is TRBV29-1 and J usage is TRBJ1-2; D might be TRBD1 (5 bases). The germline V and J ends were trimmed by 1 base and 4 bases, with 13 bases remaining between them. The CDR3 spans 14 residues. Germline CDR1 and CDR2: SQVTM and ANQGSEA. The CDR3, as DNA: TGCAGCGTTGAAGTTGGCAGTAGGGGCTATGGCTACACCTTC. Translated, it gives CSVEVGSRGYGYTF.

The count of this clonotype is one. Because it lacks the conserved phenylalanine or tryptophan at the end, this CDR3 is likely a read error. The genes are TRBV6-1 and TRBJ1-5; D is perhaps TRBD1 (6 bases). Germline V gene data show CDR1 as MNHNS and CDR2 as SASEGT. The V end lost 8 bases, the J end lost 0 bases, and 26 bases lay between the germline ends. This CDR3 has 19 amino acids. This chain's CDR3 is CASVGLSTRGYYSNQPQHS. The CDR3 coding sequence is TGTGCCAGCGTTGGGCTCTCGACCAGGGGCTACTATAGCAATCAGCCCCAGCATTCT.

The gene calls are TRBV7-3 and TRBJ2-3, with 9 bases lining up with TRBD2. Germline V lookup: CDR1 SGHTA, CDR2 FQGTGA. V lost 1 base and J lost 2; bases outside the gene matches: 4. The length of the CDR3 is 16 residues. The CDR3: CASSLNPSGNTDTQYF. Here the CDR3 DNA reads TGTGCCAGCAGCTTAAACCCTAGCGGGAACACAGATACGCAGTATTTT.

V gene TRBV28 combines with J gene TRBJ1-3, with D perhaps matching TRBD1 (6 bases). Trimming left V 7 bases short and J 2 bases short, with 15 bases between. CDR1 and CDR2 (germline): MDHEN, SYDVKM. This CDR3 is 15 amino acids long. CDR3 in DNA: TGTGCCAGCATAAACAGGGCTAGGACTGGAAACACCATATATTTT. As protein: CASINRARTGNTIYF.

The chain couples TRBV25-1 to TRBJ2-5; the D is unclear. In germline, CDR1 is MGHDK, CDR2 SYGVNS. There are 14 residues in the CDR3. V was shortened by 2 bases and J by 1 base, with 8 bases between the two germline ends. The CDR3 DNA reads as TGTGCCAGCAGTGAAATTGGCATCCAAGAGACCCAGTACTTC. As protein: CASSEIGIQETQYF.

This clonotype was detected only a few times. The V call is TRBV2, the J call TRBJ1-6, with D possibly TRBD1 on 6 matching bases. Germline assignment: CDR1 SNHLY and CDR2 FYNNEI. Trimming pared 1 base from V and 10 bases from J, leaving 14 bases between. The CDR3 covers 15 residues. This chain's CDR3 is CASSEGRGFSSPLHF. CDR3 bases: TGTGCCAGCAGTGAAGGGAGGGGGTTTTCCTCACCCCTCCACTTT.

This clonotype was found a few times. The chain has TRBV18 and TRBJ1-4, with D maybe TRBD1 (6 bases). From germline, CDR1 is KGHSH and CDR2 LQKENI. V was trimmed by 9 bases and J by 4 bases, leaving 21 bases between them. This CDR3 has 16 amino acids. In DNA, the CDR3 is TGTGCCAGTTCCGCTCGGGGGCACTCTGGTAATGAAAAACTGTTTTTT. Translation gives CASSARGHSGNEKLFF.

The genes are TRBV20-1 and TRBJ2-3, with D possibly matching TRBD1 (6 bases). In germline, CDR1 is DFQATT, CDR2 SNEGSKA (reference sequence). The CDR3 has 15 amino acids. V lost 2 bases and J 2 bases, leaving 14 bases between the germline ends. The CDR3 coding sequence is TGCAGTGCTAGAAAGATTCGGGACAACACAGATACGCAGTATTTT. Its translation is CSARKIRDNTDTQYF.

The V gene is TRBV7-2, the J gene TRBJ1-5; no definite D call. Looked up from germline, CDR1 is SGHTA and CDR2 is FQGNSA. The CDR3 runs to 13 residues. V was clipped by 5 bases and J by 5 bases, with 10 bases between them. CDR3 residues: CASSPTADQPQHF. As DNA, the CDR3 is TGTGCCAGCAGCCCGACGGCCGATCAGCCCCAGCATTTT.

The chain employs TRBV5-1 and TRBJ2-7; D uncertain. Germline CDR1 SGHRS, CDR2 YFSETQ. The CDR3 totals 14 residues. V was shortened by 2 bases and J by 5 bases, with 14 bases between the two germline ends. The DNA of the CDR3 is TGCGCCAGCAGCTTAGCTGGGGTTGGGAACGAGCAGTACTTC. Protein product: CASSLAGVGNEQYF.

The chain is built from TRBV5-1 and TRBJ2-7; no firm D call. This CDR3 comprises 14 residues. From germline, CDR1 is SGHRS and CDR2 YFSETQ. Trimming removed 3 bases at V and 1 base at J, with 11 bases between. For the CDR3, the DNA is TGCGCCAGCAGCTACGGACCCACGTCCTACGAGCAGTACTTC. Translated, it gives CASSYGPTSYEQYF. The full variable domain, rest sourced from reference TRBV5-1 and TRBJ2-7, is KAGVTQTPRYLIKTRGQQVTLSCSPISGHRSVSWYQQTPGQGLQFLFEYFSETQRNKGNFPGRFSGRQFSNSRSEMNVSTLELGDSALYLCASSYGPTSYEQYFGPGTRLTVT.

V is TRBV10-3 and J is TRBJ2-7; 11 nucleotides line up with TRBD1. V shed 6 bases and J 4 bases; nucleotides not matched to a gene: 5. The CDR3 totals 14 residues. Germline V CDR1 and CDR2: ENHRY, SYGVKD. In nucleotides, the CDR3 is TGTGCCATCAGCGAGGGACAGGGGGAGTACGAGCAGTACTTC. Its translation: CAISEGQGEYEQYF.

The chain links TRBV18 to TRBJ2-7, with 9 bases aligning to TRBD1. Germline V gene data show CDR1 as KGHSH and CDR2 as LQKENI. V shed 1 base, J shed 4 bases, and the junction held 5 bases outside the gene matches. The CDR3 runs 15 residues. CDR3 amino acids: CASSPQQGAEYEQYF. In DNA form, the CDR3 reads TGTGCCAGCTCACCACAACAGGGGGCAGAGTACGAGCAGTACTTC.

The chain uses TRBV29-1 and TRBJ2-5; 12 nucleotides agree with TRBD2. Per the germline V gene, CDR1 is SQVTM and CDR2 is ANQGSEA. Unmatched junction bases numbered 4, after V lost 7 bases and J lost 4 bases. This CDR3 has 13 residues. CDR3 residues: CSGQLAGGETQYF. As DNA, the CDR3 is TGCAGCGGCCAACTAGCGGGGGGAGAGACCCAGTACTTC.

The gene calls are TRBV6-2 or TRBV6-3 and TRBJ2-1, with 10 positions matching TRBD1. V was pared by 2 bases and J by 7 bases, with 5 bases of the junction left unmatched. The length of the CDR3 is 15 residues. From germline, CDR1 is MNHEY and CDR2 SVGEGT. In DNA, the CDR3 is TGTGCCAGCAGTTACGGGACAGGGGAGAAGAATGAGCAGTTCTTC. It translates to CASSYGTGEKNEQFF.